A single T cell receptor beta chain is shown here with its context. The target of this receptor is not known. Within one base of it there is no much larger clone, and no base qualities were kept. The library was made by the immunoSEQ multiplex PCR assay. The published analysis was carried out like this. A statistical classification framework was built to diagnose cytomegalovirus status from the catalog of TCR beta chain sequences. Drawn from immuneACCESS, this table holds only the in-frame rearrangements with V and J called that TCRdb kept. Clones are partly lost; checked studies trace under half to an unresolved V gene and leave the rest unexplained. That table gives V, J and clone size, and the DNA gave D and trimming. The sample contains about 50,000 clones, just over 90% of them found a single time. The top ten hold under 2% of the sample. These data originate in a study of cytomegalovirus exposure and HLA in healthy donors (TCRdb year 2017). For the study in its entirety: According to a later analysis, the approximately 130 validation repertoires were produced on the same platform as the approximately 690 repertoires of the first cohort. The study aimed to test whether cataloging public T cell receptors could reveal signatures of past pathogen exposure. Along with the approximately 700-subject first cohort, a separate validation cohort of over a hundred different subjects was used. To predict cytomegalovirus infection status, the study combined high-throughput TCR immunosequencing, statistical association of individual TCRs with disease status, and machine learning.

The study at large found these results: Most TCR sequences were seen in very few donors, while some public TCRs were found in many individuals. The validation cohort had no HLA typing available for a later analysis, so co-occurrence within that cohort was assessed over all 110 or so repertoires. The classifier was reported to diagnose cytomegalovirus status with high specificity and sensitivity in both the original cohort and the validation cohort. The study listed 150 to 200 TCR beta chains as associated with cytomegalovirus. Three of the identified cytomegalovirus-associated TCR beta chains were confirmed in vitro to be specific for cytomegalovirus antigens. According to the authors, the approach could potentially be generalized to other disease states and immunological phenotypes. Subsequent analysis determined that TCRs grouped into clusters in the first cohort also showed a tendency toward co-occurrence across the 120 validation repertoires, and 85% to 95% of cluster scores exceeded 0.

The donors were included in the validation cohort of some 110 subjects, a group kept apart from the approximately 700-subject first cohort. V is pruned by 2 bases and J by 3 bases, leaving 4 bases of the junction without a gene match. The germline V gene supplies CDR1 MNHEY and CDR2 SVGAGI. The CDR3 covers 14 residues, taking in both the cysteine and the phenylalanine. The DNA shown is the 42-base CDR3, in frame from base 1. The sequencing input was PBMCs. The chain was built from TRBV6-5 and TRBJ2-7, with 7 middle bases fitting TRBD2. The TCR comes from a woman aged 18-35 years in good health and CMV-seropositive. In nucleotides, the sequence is TGTGCCAGCAGTTACGGGGGGGGTGACTACGAGCAGTACTTC. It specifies CASSYGGGDYEQYF.